A single T cell receptor (beta chain) is shown here with its context. Its specificity is unknown. These data originate in a study of T cells after posttransplantation cyclophosphamide. Study-wide points: Blood and skin or GI T cell repertoires showed limited TRB overlap.

Germline V lookup: CDR1 SEHNR, CDR2 FQNEAQ (reference sequence). The CDR3 has 15 amino acids. The V segment lost 5 bases and the J segment 8 bases; nucleotides outside the gene matches: 8. TCRdb's table, derived via immunoSEQ multiplex PCR, lists solely in-frame clones and lacks some. The repertoire holds roughly 30,000 clones, with 70% to 90% as singletons. The sample taken for sequencing was PBMCs. V gene TRBV7-9 combines with J gene TRBJ2-4; 11 bases match TRBD1. The source of this sequence is a middle-aged woman with a blood cancer, CMV-positive, and with a related stem cell donor. CDR3 in DNA: TGTGCCAGCAGCCTGATCGGGACAGGGGGAGACATTCAGTACTTC. It encodes CASSLIGTGGDIQYF.